This T cell receptor (beta chain) stems from a study of T cells after yellow fever vaccination. Whole-study findings and limits: At 96% for CD4 and over 80% for CD8, most primary-vaccination clones showed up again after the booster. Overall, a small share of clonotypes was seen in both CD4 and CD8 compartments.

5'RACE template switching added a universal primer site and UMIs to TCR cDNA. From the 5' RACE reads, TCRdb called clonotypes with MiXCR, one entry per CDR3 protein. Of approximately 600,000 distinct CDR3 sequences in the sample, 10% to 15% were seen once. This clonotype has just a few counts. The antigen is unknown. CDR1 is LNHNV, CDR2 YYDKDF, per germline (reference sequence). The CDR3 is made up of 16 amino acids. V lost 4 bases, J lost 3 bases, and 11 bases stayed unmatched. The specimen was PBMCs, collected on the day of the yellow fever booster vaccination. The clonotype was recovered from a man aged 25-45 years who received the YFV17D yellow fever vaccine. V usage is TRBV15 and J usage is TRBJ2-5; 7 nucleotides match TRBD1. The CDR3 coding sequence is TGTGCCACCAGCACCCGGGACAGAGATATCAAAGAGACCCAGTACTTC. Translated: CATSTRDRDIKETQYF.